A selection of T cell receptor beta chains follows, all from one sample in a study of STAT3 mutations in large granular lymphocyte leukemia. Sequencing used immunoSEQ multiplex PCR; TCRdb keeps in-frame clones, though not all of them. The sample records 5,000 to 8,000 clones, roughly 50% being singletons. The sequenced sample was peripheral blood mononuclear cells. These receptors all stem from a boy between 5 and 17 years old with T-cell large granular lymphocyte leukemia. Some clones in this sample may be carry-over from other donors' samples. The CDR3 runs from the conserved cysteine through the conserved F or W. The D gene is left open where the match is weak. A clone size is listed for some rows: how often the clone was seen (once, few, many), or a class if it is expanded.

cdr3_nt	cdr3_aa	clone_size	j_call	d_call	v_call
TGTGCCAGCAGTGGGTGGGACAGGAATTCACCCCTCCACTTT	CASSGWDRNSPLHF	-	TRBJ1-6	TRBD1	TRBV2
TGTGCCAGCAGCTCAGATAGGACTACATATTACCAAGAGACCCAGTACTTC	CASSSDRTTYYQETQYF	-	TRBJ2-5	-	TRBV9
TGTGCCAGCTCGCTCCCGGGACGAATGAACACTGAAGCTTTCTTT	CASSLPGRMNTEAFF	-	TRBJ1-1	-	TRBV18
TGTGCCATCAGCCTCCTGGATCTTGGGGACTATGGCTACACCTTC	CAISLLDLGDYGYTF	-	TRBJ1-2	-	TRBV10-3
TGCAGCGTCGCAACAGCTAACTATGGCTACACCTTC	CSVATANYGYTF	few	TRBJ1-2	-	TRBV29-1
TGCAGCGTACGACGACAGGGCACAGATACGCAGTATTTT	CSVRRQGTDTQYF	once	TRBJ2-3	-	TRBV29-1
TGTGCCAGCAGCTTAGGGACAGCTGGGCAGTACTTC	CASSLGTAGQYF	once	TRBJ2-7	-	TRBV7-9
TGTGCCAGCAGCTTGGAGGCAGATACGCAGTATTTT	CASSLEADTQYF	few	TRBJ2-3	-	TRBV5-5
TGTGCCAGCAGTATTGACGGCTTCGATTCACCCCTCCACTTT	CASSIDGFDSPLHF	few	TRBJ1-6	-	TRBV9
TGCAGCGTTACCCGGGACAATGAGCAGTTCTTC	CSVTRDNEQFF	medium-sized	TRBJ2-1	-	TRBV29-1
TGTGCCAGCACCCCGATTGCCGATTCACCCCTCCACTTT	CASTPIADSPLHF	few	TRBJ1-6	-	TRBV7-9
TGTGCCAGCAGTTTGGGGGCGCCTGTAGGGTTGGGCTACACCTTC	CASSLGAPVGLGYTF	-	TRBJ1-2	-	TRBV5-6
TGTGCCAGCTCACCAGAGACCCCCAATCAGCCCCAGCATTTT	CASSPETPNQPQHF	few	TRBJ1-5	-	TRBV18
TGCAGTGCTCCCTCCGTCTACGAGCAGTACTTC	CSAPSVYEQYF	few	TRBJ2-7	-	TRBV20-1
TGTGCCAGCAGCTCAGGGGAGACCCAGTACTTC	CASSSGETQYF	-	TRBJ2-5	-	TRBV11-1
TGCGCCAGCAGCTTGAGGGGCACAGATACGCAGTATTTT	CASSLRGTDTQYF	-	TRBJ2-3	-	TRBV5-1
TGCGCCAGCAGCTTGGATCTAGCGGGAGTACGGGAGCAGTTCTTC	CASSLDLAGVREQFF	-	TRBJ2-1	TRBD2	TRBV5-1
TGTGCCAGCTCACCGGGACAGGTCTACGAGCAGTACTTC	CASSPGQVYEQYF	-	TRBJ2-7	TRBD1	TRBV18
TGTGCCAGCAGCTTGGATGGGGGGGCGAGGACTGAAGCTTTCTTT	CASSLDGGARTEAFF	-	TRBJ1-1	-	TRBV5-4
TGTGCCAGCAGTTACGTGGGTGGGGCGCGGCGAAATGAGCAGTTCTTC	CASSYVGGARRNEQFF	-	TRBJ2-1	-	TRBV6-6
TGTGCCAGCAGCCCCGGGACTAGCGGGACGAATGAGCAGTTCTTC	CASSPGTSGTNEQFF	few	TRBJ2-1	TRBD2	TRBV7-8
TGTGCCAGCTCACCGGGTGCAGAGACCCAGTACTTC	CASSPGAETQYF	once	TRBJ2-5	-	TRBV18
TGCGCCAGCAGCTTGACACCTAGCAATCAGCCCCAGCATTTT	CASSLTPSNQPQHF	-	TRBJ1-5	-	TRBV5-1
TGTGCCAGCAGCTTGACAGGGGGCGATAGGTACGAGCAGTACTTC	CASSLTGGDRYEQYF	-	TRBJ2-7	TRBD1	TRBV5-6
TGTGCCAGCAGTTTATCCGTTTATCAGCCCCAGCATTTT	CASSLSVYQPQHF	-	TRBJ1-5	-	TRBV28
TGTGCCAGCAGCCCCGGGACAGGGGTCTACGAGCAGTACTTC	CASSPGTGVYEQYF	-	TRBJ2-7	TRBD1	TRBV27
TGTGCCAGCAGCGGGCCGAACTCGGGACTTATATATGGCTACACCTTC	CASSGPNSGLIYGYTF	-	TRBJ1-2	-	TRBV5-4
TGTGCCAGCAGTCAACAGGGTGAAAAACTGTTTTTT	CASSQQGEKLFF	-	TRBJ1-4	-	TRBV6-5
TGTGCCTGGAGAACAGGGGGCGGCAATCAGCCCCAGCATTTT	CAWRTGGGNQPQHF	-	TRBJ1-5	TRBD1	TRBV30
TGTGCCTGGAGTGTTTCAGTAGGAGACGGGGAGCTGTTTTTT	CAWSVSVGDGELFF	-	TRBJ2-2	-	TRBV30
TGCGCCAGCAGCTCCACAGGACCTGAGTATGAAAAACTGTTTTTT	CASSSTGPEYEKLFF	-	TRBJ1-4	-	TRBV5-1
TGTGCCAGCAGCTTAGACCCGCGCAACTCCTACGAGCAGTACTTC	CASSLDPRNSYEQYF	-	TRBJ2-7	-	TRBV7-9
TGCGCCAGCAGCTTGGGACTAGCGGGAGGAGTTGATGAGCAGTTCTTC	CASSLGLAGGVDEQFF	-	TRBJ2-1	TRBD2	TRBV5-1
TGTGCCAGCAGTCATTTTTCCCCGACCCAACAAGCGGGGCGCTCCTACGAGCAGTACTTC	CASSHFSPTQQAGRSYEQYF	-	TRBJ2-7	TRBD2	TRBV28
TGTGCCAGCAGCCAAACTAGCGGGGGGCCTTTCTACGAGCAGTACTTC	CASSQTSGGPFYEQYF	-	TRBJ2-7	TRBD2	TRBV7-9
TGCGCCAGCAGCGGGGGACAGGGAATGAACACTGAAGCTTTCTTT	CASSGGQGMNTEAFF	-	TRBJ1-1	TRBD1	TRBV5-1
TGCGCCAGCAGCCAAACCCCGGCCGTCTCCTACGAGCAGTACTTC	CASSQTPAVSYEQYF	-	TRBJ2-7	-	TRBV4-1
TGTGCCAGCAGTAGGACAGGGTTAAGCAATCAGCCCCAGCATTTT	CASSRTGLSNQPQHF	-	TRBJ1-5	TRBD1	TRBV27
TGTGCCAGCAGCGTAGGACGGCAGGGGAATCAGCCCCAGCATTTT	CASSVGRQGNQPQHF	-	TRBJ1-5	-	TRBV9
TGTGCCAGCAGCTTAGATTGGCGGGACCCTGGGCAGTACTTC	CASSLDWRDPGQYF	few	TRBJ2-7	-	TRBV7-9
TGTGCCAGCAGCTTAAGGGGCTCTGGGGCCAACGTCCTGACTTTC	CASSLRGSGANVLTF	-	TRBJ2-6	-	TRBV13
TGCAGCGTTGAAGAGAGAGGGGACGGAACCTACGAGCAGTACTTC	CSVEERGDGTYEQYF	-	TRBJ2-7	-	TRBV29-1
TGTGCCAGCAGCAGAGTCAGGGGGCTCCAGGGGGACGACGAGCAGTACTTC	CASSRVRGLQGDDEQYF	few	TRBJ2-7	TRBD1	TRBV28
TGTGCCAGCCGACCCTCGACAGGGGTCGAAAAACTGTTTTTT	CASRPSTGVEKLFF	-	TRBJ1-4	TRBD1	TRBV6-5
TGTGCCAGCAGTTACGATAGGGGCGAGCAGTACTTC	CASSYDRGEQYF	few	TRBJ2-7	-	TRBV6-6
TGTGCCTGGAGTGACTCTGGAAACACCATATATTTT	CAWSDSGNTIYF	-	TRBJ1-3	-	TRBV30
TGCGCCAGCAGCTTGGTGGGGACGGGATACTCACCCCTCCACTTT	CASSLVGTGYSPLHF	few	TRBJ1-6	-	TRBV5-1
TGTGCCAGCAGCTTGGGGCAGCCTAGCAATCAGCCCCAGCATTTT	CASSLGQPSNQPQHF	-	TRBJ1-5	-	TRBV5-5
TGTGCCAGCAGCCCATCGACAGGGAATACAGATACGCAGTATTTT	CASSPSTGNTDTQYF	-	TRBJ2-3	TRBD1	TRBV5-6
TGTGCCAGCAGCATAAGCGTACTAGCGGGGGGCTACAATGAGCAGTTCTTC	CASSISVLAGGYNEQFF	-	TRBJ2-1	TRBD2	TRBV5-4
TGTGCCAGCAGCTTAGAGGCAGGGGTTCCCTACGAGCAGTACTTC	CASSLEAGVPYEQYF	-	TRBJ2-7	-	TRBV7-9
TGTGCCAGCAGTCAGGGCGCCTACGAGCAGTACTTC	CASSQGAYEQYF	-	TRBJ2-7	-	TRBV6-6
TGTGCCAGCTCACCACAGGATCAGCCCCAGCATTTT	CASSPQDQPQHF	-	TRBJ1-5	-	TRBV18
TGTGCCAGCAGTTACTCGACTACCCACCCCTACGAGCAGTACTTC	CASSYSTTHPYEQYF	few	TRBJ2-7	-	TRBV6-6